These 18 T cell receptor beta chains came from one sample sequenced in a study of blood T cell repertoires in COVID-19. TCRdb keeps only in-frame clones here, not all; method: immunoSEQ multiplex PCR. The sample shows roughly 80,000 clones, around 78% of them seen only once. Sample: peripheral blood. The receptors were gathered from a human donor in a cohort sampled during active COVID-19.

The chain joins TRBV9 to TRBJ1-1; 8 positions agree with TRBD1. There are 14 residues in the CDR3. The germline CDR1 and CDR2 sequences are SGDLS and YYNGEE. Trimming cost V 3 bases and J 4 bases; bases outside gene matches: 5. CDR3 amino acids: CASSAGQGGTEAFF. Written as DNA, the CDR3 is TGTGCCAGCAGCGCCGGACAGGGCGGCACTGAAGCTTTCTTT.

V and J are TRBV6-5 and TRBJ1-5; no definite D call. Trimming pared 7 bases from V and 2 bases from J, leaving 9 bases between. The CDR3 contains 13 residues. The germline CDR1 and CDR2 sequences are MNHEY and SVGAGI. For the CDR3, the DNA is TGTGCCAGCATCGAGGAGGGCAATCAGCCCCAGCATTTT. As protein: CASIEEGNQPQHF.

The chain employs TRBV6-4 and TRBJ2-3; 10 bases align to TRBD1. Germline lookup yields CDR1 MRHNA and CDR2 SNTAGT. The CDR3 spans 15 residues. V lost 0 bases to trimming and J lost 4 bases; unmatched junction nucleotides: 1. CDR3 residues: CASSDSTGGADTQYF. As DNA, the CDR3 is TGTGCCAGCAGTGACTCGACAGGGGGCGCAGATACGCAGTATTTT.

The chain uses TRBV27 and TRBJ1-1; D gene unclear. CDR3 length: 14 amino acids. CDR1 and CDR2 (germline): MNHEY, SMNVEV (reference sequence). V gave up 2 bases and J gave up 4 bases, with 11 bases separating them. The CDR3 sequence: CASSLQGRGTEAFF. The CDR3 DNA sequence: TGTGCCAGCAGTTTACAAGGTCGGGGCACTGAAGCTTTCTTT.

The chain employs TRBV27 and TRBJ2-1, with D maybe TRBD2 (5 bases). This CDR3 spans 15 amino acids. Germline-derived CDR1 and CDR2 are MNHEY and SMNVEV (reference sequence). Trimming cost V 1 base and J 2 bases, with 9 bases left between them. CDR3 in DNA: TGTGCCAGCAGTTTATACGGGGTTACCTACAATGAGCAGTTCTTC. Translated, it gives CASSLYGVTYNEQFF.

This clone appeared a few times. This chain connects TRBV6-5 to TRBJ1-4; 8 positions match TRBD1. This CDR3 contains 14 residues. The junction had 3 bases not matched to a gene; V was cut back by 6 bases and J by 3 bases. Germline V gives CDR1 MNHEY, CDR2 SVGAGI. The CDR3 sequence: CASSNRGANEKLFF. The CDR3 DNA follows: TGTGCCAGCAGCAACAGGGGGGCTAATGAAAAACTGTTTTTT.

The chain combines TRBV24-1 with TRBJ2-7, with D maybe TRBD2 (6 bases). From germline, CDR1 is KGHDR and CDR2 SFDVKD. This CDR3 is built from 19 residues. Trimming stripped 3 bases from V and 2 bases from J, with 25 bases between. CDR3 residues: CATSDPPVHGVRGTYEQYV. In nucleotides, the CDR3 is TGTGCCACCAGTGATCCCCCCGTCCATGGTGTGCGGGGAACCTACGAGCAGTACGTC.

This chain uses TRBV11-3 with TRBJ2-2, with 8 bases identical to TRBD2. Germline trimming cut 4 bases from V and 4 bases from J; bases unmatched to any gene: 20. The CDR3 runs 20 residues. CDR1 and CDR2 from the germline V gene are SGHNT and YENEEA. The CDR3 is CASSSRAGPFGRAGTGELFF. The DNA of the CDR3 is TGTGCCAGCAGCTCCCGAGCAGGGCCCTTCGGGAGGGCCGGCACCGGGGAGCTGTTTTTT.

The chain has TRBV10-1 and TRBJ2-3; TRBD2 matches at 11 bases. The germline V gene has CDR1 WNHNN and CDR2 SYGVQD (reference sequence). This CDR3 has 18 residues. The V segment lost 3 bases and the J segment 0 bases; nucleotides outside the gene matches: 8. CDR3 protein: CASSEGLAGGPSTDTQYF. CDR3 bases: TGCGCCAGCAGTGAAGGGCTAGCGGGAGGCCCCAGCACAGATACGCAGTATTTT.

A remark on this clone: Other DNA sequences in this sample translate to the same CDR3. The chain joins TRBV10-3 to TRBJ1-1; TRBD1 matches 7 bases. The CDR3 has 15 amino acids. Trimming took 2 bases from V and 5 from J; bases not matched to a gene: 8. Germline values: CDR1 ENHRY, CDR2 SYGVKD. The CDR3 nucleotides are TGTGCCATCAGTGAGCCCGGGCAGGGGGGAACTGAAGCTTTCTTT. This translates into CAISEPGQGGTEAFF.

This chain links TRBV6-5 with TRBJ2-6; tentative D call: TRBD2 (5 bases). Germline V gives CDR1 MNHEY, CDR2 SVGAGI. The CDR3 is made up of 15 amino acids. V was trimmed by 7 bases and J by 0 bases, leaving 10 bases between them. Written as DNA, the CDR3 is TGTGCCAGCACCGCGGGTCACTCTGGGGCCAACGTCCTGACTTTC. Encoded protein: CASTAGHSGANVLTF.

The chain employs TRBV9 and TRBJ2-1, with 11 bases aligning to TRBD2. The CDR3 has 15 residues. V dropped 0 bases and J dropped 7; count of bases not matched to a gene: 3. Looked up from germline, CDR1 is SGDLS and CDR2 is YYNGEE. This chain's CDR3 is CASSVGLAGTNEQFF. The CDR3 bases are TGTGCCAGCAGCGTAGGACTAGCGGGGACAAATGAGCAGTTCTTC.

V gene TRBV30 combines with J gene TRBJ1-2, with 11 bases lining up with TRBD1. The CDR3 has 14 amino acids. The J segment lost 7 bases and the V segment lost 2 bases, leaving 6 bases of the junction unmatched. Germline-derived CDR1 and CDR2 are GTSNPN and SVGIG (reference sequence). The CDR3 protein is CAWSRGQGVAGYTF. The CDR3, as DNA: TGTGCCTGGAGTCGGGGACAGGGGGTTGCTGGCTACACCTTC.

The V call is TRBV7-9, the J call TRBJ2-3; 9 bases line up with TRBD2. The V gene's germline CDR1 is SEHNR and CDR2 FQNEAQ (reference sequence). V was pared by 2 bases and J by 2 bases, with 2 bases of the junction left unmatched. There are 15 residues in the CDR3. CDR3 sequence: CASSLSGGTTDTQYF. The CDR3 coding sequence is TGTGCCAGCAGCTTAAGCGGGGGGACCACAGATACGCAGTATTTT.

This clone was seen just once. DNA of the CDR3: TGCGCCAGCATTGGACAGGGAAATAACGGGGAGCTGTTTTTT. It encodes CASIGQGNNGELFF. The chain couples TRBV10-2 to TRBJ2-2, with 8 nucleotides matching TRBD1. Trimming at V came to 7 bases and at J to 7 bases, leaving 8 bases not matched to a gene. The CDR3 consists of 14 residues. Germline loops: CDR1 WSHSY, CDR2 SAAADI.

This rearrangement joins TRBV6-6 to TRBJ1-6; D remains unclear. The V end was cut by 3 bases, the J end by 5 bases, with 8 bases between. Germline values: CDR1 MNHNY, CDR2 SVGAGI (reference sequence). This CDR3 region has 14 residues. The CDR3 DNA follows: TGTGCCAGCAGTTATAGGGAGGATAATTCACCCCTCCACTTT. The encoded protein is CASSYREDNSPLHF.

CDR3 bases: TGTGCCAGCAGCCAAGACAGGGGGCACGGAAACACCATATATTTT. Translation gives CASSQDRGHGNTIYF. V and J are TRBV3-1 (or the pseudogene TRBV3-2) and TRBJ1-3; TRBD1 aligns across 8 bases. The CDR3 has 15 residues. Germline lookup yields CDR1 LGHDT and CDR2 YNNKEL (reference sequence). J lost 4 bases, V lost 0 bases, and 2 bases had no gene match.

The chain is built from TRBV11-2 and TRBJ1-1; D remains unclear. CDR1 and CDR2 (germline): SGHAT, FQNNGV. The V and J ends lost 3 bases and 4 bases respectively, with 18 bases between them. The CDR3 is made up of 16 amino acids. The CDR3 DNA sequence: TGTGCCAGCAGCTTCGAGTGGCGGAATTTTATCACTGAAGCTTTCTTT. This codes for CASSFEWRNFITEAFF.